Included here is one T cell receptor beta chain sequence, with context. Its antigen specificity is not known. Per-base qualities were not stored, and no clone one base away is much larger. The germline V end is reduced by 3 bases and the J end by 5 bases; junction bases left unmatched: 16. Via the germline V gene (reference sequence), CDR1 is DFQATT and CDR2 SNEGSKA. The CDR3 contains 16 residues, cysteine and phenylalanine counted. Only the CDR3 region is kept as DNA, spanning 48 bases read in frame from base 1. Samples from volunteer blood donors who had recovered from COVID-19 were contributed by a second Seattle source. Whole blood was collected in K2EDTA tubes by collaborating institutions according to the institutions' own protocols. For TCRbeta analysis, collaborators shipped samples as frozen whole blood, isolated PBMCs, or DNA extracted from either of those sample types. This sample is drawn from a study of blood T cell repertoires in COVID-19 (TCRdb year 2020). Background on the whole study: Samples from collaborators originated in the United States, Italy and Spain and spanned both the acute and convalescent phases of COVID-19. The material from the prospective study consisted of cDNA or gDNA derived from T cells, B-cell-depleted T cells, or PBMCs. Subjects who had been exposed to COVID-19, were actively infected with it, or had recovered from it provided the deeply sampled blood TCRbeta repertoires that made up the dataset. The repertoires were released in a freely available public database meant as a resource for research on the immune response to SARS-CoV-2. Samples were obtained from the ongoing ImmuneRACE study (first 160 participants) and from about 1,300 subjects provided by 6 global collaborators. The sample metadata nearly always contained a de-identified subject ID, COVID-19 status, age in years and sex. Where available, HLA class I and class II types were taken from metadata supplied by the sample provider and were not determined by assay-based typing.

The immunoSEQ Assay, a bias-controlled multiplex PCR, was used to amplify TCRbeta CDR3 regions from genomic DNA. The published analysis was carried out like this. The number of nucleated cells in each sample was estimated from the amplification of reference gene primers within the assay. Sequence reads were collapsed and filtered to measure the absolute abundance of every unique TCRbeta CDR3 rearrangement. For each sample, productive Simpson clonality was calculated by taking the square root of Simpson's diversity index across productive rearrangements. TCRdb took over this immuneACCESS table, retaining in-frame rearrangements with V and J assigned. Such tables are incomplete; in checked studies, under half of the missing clones stem from an unresolved V gene, and the remainder is unexplained. That table gives V, J and clone size, and the DNA gave D and trimming. The sample has some 150,000 clones on record, approximately 85% of them singletons. The ten biggest clones cover approximately 1.3% of the sample.

Here is what the overall study found, with its caveats: The quantity of clinical and demographic metadata differed by source and by participant and was supplied without curation.

The receptor was derived from a man aged 60-69 years who had recovered from COVID-19. The sample taken for sequencing was peripheral blood. The receptor chain draws on TRBV20-1 and TRBJ2-7; 7 of the junction bases match TRBD1. The DNA is as follows: TGCAGTGCTAGTGGGCAGGTGAAGGGGGCAATAAACGAGCAGTACTTC. It is translated as CSASGQVKGAINEQYF.